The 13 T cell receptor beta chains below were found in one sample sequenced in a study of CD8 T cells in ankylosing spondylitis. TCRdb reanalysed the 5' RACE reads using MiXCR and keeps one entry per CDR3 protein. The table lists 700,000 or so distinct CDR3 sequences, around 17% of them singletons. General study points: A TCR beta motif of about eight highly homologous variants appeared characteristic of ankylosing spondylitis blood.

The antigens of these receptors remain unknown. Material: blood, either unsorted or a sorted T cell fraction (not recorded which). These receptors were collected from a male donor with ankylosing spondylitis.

The CDR3 region is CASSLVGTYNPNTEAFF. The CDR3, as DNA: TGTGCCAGCAGCTTAGTGGGGACATACAACCCGAACACTGAAGCTTTCTTT. This sequence joins TRBV7-9 and TRBJ1-1, with D possibly being TRBD1 (6 bases). Germline loops: CDR1 SEHNR, CDR2 FQNEAQ (reference sequence). The CDR3 totals 17 residues. The V gene lost 1 base and the J gene lost 1 base, with 16 bases spanning the gap. The variable domain in full, with the rest retrieved from reference TRBV7-9 and TRBJ1-1, is DTGVSQNPRHKITKRGQNVTFRCDPISEHNRLYWYRQTLGQGPEFLTYFQNEAQLEKSRLLSDRFSAERPKGSFSTLEIQRTEQGDSAMYLCASSLVGTYNPNTEAFFGQGTRLTVV.

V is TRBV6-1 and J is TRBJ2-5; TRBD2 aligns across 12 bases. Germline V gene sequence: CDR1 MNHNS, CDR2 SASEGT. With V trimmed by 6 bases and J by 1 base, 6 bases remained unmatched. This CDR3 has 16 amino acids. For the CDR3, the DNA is TGTGCCAGCAGCCTAGGACTAGCGGGGTTCCAAGAGACCCAGTACTTC. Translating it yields CASSLGLAGFQETQYF.

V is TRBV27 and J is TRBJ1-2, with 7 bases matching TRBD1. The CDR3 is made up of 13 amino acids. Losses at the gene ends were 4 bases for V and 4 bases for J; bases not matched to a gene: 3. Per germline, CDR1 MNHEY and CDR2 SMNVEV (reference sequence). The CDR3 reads CASSSRTGYGYTF. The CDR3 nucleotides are TGTGCCAGCAGTTCCCGGACAGGCTATGGCTACACCTTC.

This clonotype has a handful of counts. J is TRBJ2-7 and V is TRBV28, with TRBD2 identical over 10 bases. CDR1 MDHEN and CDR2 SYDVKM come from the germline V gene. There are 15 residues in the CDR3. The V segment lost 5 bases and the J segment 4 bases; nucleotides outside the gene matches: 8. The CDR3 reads CASSHTSGDGYEQYF. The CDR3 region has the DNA TGTGCCAGCAGTCACACTAGCGGGGATGGGTACGAGCAGTACTTC.

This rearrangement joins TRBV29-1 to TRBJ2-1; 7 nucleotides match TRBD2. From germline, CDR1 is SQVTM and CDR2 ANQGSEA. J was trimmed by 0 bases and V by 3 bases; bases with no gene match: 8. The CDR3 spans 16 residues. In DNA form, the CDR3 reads TGCAGCGTTGATGGGGGGGTTTTACCCTCCTACAATGAGCAGTTCTTC. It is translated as CSVDGGVLPSYNEQFF.

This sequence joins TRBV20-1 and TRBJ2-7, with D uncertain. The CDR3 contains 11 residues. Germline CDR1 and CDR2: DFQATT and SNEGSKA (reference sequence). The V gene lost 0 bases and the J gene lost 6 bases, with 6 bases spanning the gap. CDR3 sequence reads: CSAREGFEQYF. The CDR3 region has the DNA TGCAGTGCTAGAGAGGGATTCGAGCAGTACTTC.

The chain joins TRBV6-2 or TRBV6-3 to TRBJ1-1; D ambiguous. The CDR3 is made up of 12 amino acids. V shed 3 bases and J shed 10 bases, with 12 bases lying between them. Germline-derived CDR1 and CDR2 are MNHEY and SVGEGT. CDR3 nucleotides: TGTGCCAGCAGTTATCCGACCGCACGAGCTTTCTTT. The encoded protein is CASSYPTARAFF.

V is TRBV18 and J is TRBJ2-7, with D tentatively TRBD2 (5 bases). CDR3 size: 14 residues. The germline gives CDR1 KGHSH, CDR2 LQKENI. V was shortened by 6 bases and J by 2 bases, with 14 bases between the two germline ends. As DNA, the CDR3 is TGTGCCAGCTCCCAACTAGAGGACGCCTACGAGCAGTACTTC. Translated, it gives CASSQLEDAYEQYF.

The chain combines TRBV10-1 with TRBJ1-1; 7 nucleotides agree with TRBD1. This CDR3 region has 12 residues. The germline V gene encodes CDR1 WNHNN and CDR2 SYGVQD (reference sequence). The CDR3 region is CPERDSHTEAFF. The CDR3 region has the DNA TGCCCAGAGCGGGACAGTCACACTGAAGCTTTCTTT.

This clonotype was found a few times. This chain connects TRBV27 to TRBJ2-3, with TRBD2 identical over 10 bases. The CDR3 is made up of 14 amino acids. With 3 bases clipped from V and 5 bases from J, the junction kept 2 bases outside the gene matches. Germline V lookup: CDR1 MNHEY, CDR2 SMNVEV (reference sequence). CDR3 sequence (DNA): TGTGCCAGCAGTTTCGAGCGGGAGGGAGATACGCAGTATTTT. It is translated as CASSFEREGDTQYF.

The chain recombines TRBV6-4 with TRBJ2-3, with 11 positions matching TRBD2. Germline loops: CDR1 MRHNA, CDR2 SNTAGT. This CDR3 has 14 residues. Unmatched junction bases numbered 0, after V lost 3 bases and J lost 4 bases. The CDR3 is CASSELAGADTQYF. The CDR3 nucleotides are TGTGCCAGCAGTGAACTAGCGGGAGCAGATACGCAGTATTTT.

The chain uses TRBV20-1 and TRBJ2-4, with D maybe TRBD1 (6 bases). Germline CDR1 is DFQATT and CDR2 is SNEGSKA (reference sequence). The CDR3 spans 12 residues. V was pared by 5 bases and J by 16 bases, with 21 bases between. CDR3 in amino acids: CSARPPDRSNYF. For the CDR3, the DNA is TGCAGTGCTCGCCCCCCCGACAGGTCCAATTACTTC.

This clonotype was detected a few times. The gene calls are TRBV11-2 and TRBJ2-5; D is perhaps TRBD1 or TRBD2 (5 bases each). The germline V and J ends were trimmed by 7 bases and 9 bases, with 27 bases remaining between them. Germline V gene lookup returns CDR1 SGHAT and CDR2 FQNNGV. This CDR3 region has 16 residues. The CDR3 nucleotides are TGTGCCAGCACCGAAGGGGTCTCGCTTAACGGGGAATCCCAGTACTTC. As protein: CASTEGVSLNGESQYF.